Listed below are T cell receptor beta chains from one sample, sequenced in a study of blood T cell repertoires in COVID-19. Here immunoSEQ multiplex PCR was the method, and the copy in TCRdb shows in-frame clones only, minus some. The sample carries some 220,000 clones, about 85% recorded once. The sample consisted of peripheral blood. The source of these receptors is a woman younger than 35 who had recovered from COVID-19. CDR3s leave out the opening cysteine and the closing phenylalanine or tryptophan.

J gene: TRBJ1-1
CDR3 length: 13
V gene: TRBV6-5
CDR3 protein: ASSYSERQGTEAF

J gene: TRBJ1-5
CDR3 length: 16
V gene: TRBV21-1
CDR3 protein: ASSKYDRGLHSNQPQH

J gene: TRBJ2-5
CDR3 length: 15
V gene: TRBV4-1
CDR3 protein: ASSQGTSGRILETQY

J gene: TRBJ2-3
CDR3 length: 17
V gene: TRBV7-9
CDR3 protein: ASSLARRSGTSGRDTQY

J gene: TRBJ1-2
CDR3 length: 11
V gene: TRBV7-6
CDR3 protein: ASSSGNHYGYT

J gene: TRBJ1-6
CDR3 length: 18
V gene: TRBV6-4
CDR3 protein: ASSEARDRGPDRYNSPLH

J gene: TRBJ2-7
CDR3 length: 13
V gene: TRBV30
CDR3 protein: AWSSNPRAPYEQY

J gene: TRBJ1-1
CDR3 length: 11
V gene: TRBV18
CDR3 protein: ASSPSPNTEAF

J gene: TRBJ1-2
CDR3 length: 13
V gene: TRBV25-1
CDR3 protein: ASSDSGGAGYGYT

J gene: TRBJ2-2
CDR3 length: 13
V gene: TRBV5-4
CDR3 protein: ASSPFAGEAGELF

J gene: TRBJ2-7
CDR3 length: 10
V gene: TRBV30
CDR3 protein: ACRDITYEQY

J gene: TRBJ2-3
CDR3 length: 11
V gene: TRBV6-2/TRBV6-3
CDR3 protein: ASSWTSGSVQY

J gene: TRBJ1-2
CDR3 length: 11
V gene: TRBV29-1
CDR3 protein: SVPLLTPYGYT

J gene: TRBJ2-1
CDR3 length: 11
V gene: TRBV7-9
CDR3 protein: ALVQRGKNEQF

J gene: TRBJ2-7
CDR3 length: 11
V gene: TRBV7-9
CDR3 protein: ASSLAPVYEQY

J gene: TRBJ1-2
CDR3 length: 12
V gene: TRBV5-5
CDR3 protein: ASSFDNHGYGYT

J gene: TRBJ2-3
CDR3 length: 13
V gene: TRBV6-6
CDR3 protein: ASSSLAGEVDTQY

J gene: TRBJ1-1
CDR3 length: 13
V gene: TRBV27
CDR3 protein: ASINTGTGNTEAF

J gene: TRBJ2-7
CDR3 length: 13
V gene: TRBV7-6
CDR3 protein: ASSLEGQGIGEQY

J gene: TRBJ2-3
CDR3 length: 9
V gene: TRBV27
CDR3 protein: ASSSGSTQY

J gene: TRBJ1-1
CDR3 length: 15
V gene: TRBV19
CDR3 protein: ASSLGPGLLMNTEAF

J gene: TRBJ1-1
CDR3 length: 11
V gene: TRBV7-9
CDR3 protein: ASTGTVNTEAF

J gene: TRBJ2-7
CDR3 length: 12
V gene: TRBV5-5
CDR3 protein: ASSPGLAGVEQY

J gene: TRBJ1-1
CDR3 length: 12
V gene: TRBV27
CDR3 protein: ASSLGGWNTEAF

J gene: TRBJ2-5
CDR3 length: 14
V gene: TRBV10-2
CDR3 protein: ATWGLAGGIQETQY

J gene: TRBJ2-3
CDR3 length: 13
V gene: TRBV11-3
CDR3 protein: ASSLGTNPTDTQY

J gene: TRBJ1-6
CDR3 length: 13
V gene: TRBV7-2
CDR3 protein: ASSLESTSNSPLH